These 19 T cell receptor beta chains share one sample of origin, sequenced in a study of CD8+ T cells in alopecia areata. Following RNA extraction, reverse transcription yielded cDNA that acted as the sequencing template. Libraries were prepared by immunoSEQ multiplex PCR; TCRdb keeps only in-frame clonotypes and omits some of them. Altogether nearly 200,000 clones are present, 58% being singletons, with the ten largest covering roughly 5%. The sample's treatment: oral pan-JAK inhibitor, 5-10 mg twice daily. This sample comprised CD4+ T cells sorted from blood, obtained at week 24, from a patient treated with tofacitinib. The receptors were sampled from a human donor with alopecia areata.

The chain links TRBV18 to TRBJ2-7, with D perhaps given as TRBD1 or TRBD2 (5 bases each). V lost 5 bases and J 5 bases, leaving 19 bases between the germline ends. The germline V gene has CDR1 KGHSH and CDR2 LQKENI. The CDR3 consists of 15 residues. The CDR3: CASSIGPSGRDEQYF. CDR3 DNA: TGTGCCAGCTCAATTGGACCCTCGGGGCGGGACGAGCAGTACTTC.

V gene TRBV29-1 combines with J gene TRBJ2-7; D might be TRBD1 (6 bases). Germline V gene lookup returns CDR1 SQVTM and CDR2 ANQGSEA. This CDR3 has 12 residues. The V end was cut by 7 bases, the J end by 6 bases, with 16 bases between. The CDR3 spells CSGTTGGGEQYF. The CDR3 coding sequence is TGCAGCGGAACGACAGGAGGAGGCGAGCAGTACTTC.

This chain connects TRBV2 to TRBJ2-4; D is possibly TRBD1 or TRBD2 (5 bases each). Trimming shortened V by 3 bases and J by 7 bases, and 10 bases separated the two germline ends. CDR3 length equals 13 residues. Germline loops: CDR1 SNHLY, CDR2 FYNNEI. The CDR3 region has the DNA TGTGCCAGCAGTGAGGGGGTTGGGAACATTCAGTACTTC. This sequence encodes CASSEGVGNIQYF.

The CDR3 here is CASGTSARYEQYF. DNA of the CDR3: TGTGCCAGCGGAACCAGTGCCCGCTACGAGCAGTACTTC. V and J are TRBV27 and TRBJ2-7; D remains ambiguous. V lost 8 bases and J 3 bases, leaving 14 bases between the germline ends. The CDR3 is made up of 13 amino acids. Germline V gives CDR1 MNHEY, CDR2 SMNVEV (reference sequence).

The J gene is TRBJ2-2, the V gene TRBV13; the D gene is possibly TRBD2 (7 bases). Germline-derived CDR1 and CDR2 are PRHDT and FYEKMQ (reference sequence). CDR3 length: 14 residues. The V gene lost 5 bases and the J gene lost 5 bases, with 12 bases spanning the gap. The CDR3 loop is CASSRGAGTGELFF. The CDR3 bases are TGTGCCAGCAGCCGGGGGGCCGGGACCGGGGAGCTGTTTTTT.

The V call is TRBV5-6, the J call TRBJ2-3; 10 nucleotides align to TRBD2. The germline gives CDR1 SGHDT, CDR2 YYEEEE. J gave up 0 bases and V 5 bases, and 3 bases lay outside the gene matches. This CDR3 is 15 amino acids long. The CDR3 sequence: CASSYSGRSTDTQYF. DNA of the CDR3: TGTGCCAGCAGTTATAGCGGGAGGAGCACAGATACGCAGTATTTT.

This sequence joins TRBV30 and TRBJ2-7, with 7 bases that match TRBD2. The CDR3 has 13 amino acids. In germline, CDR1 is GTSNPN, CDR2 SVGIG (reference sequence). The J segment lost 3 bases and the V segment lost 4 bases, leaving 6 bases of the junction unmatched. The CDR3 bases are TGTGCCTGGAAAACGACGGGGGGCTACGAGCAGTACTTC. This translates into CAWKTTGGYEQYF.

This chain connects TRBV29-1 to TRBJ1-2; the D gene is possibly TRBD1 (5 bases). CDR3 size: 12 residues. Germline CDR1 is SQVTM and CDR2 is ANQGSEA. Deletions cut 0 bases from V and 10 bases from J, with 12 bases between. The CDR3 loop reads CSVEDPGTVYTF. The CDR3 bases are TGCAGCGTTGAAGATCCCGGGACCGTCTACACCTTC.

The sample holds a few counts of this clone. The chain links TRBV6-1 to TRBJ2-3, with D possibly matching TRBD2 (5 bases). The CDR3 sequence is 12 residues long. Germline CDR1 reads MNHNS; CDR2 reads SASEGT. V dropped 6 bases and J dropped 6 bases, with 10 bases sitting between them. The CDR3: CASRAGVDTQYF. As DNA, the CDR3 is TGTGCCAGCAGGGCCGGGGTTGATACGCAGTATTTT.

The chain links TRBV27 to TRBJ2-2; D may be TRBD2 (6 bases). V dropped 8 bases and J dropped 2 bases, with 15 bases sitting between them. CDR3 size: 15 residues. Germline V gene data show CDR1 as MNHEY and CDR2 as SMNVEV (reference sequence). The CDR3 nucleotides are TGTGCCAGCGGGGAGGCCGGGACTAACACCGGGGAGCTGTTTTTT. This sequence encodes CASGEAGTNTGELFF.

V is TRBV4-3 and J is TRBJ1-1, with 7 positions matching TRBD1. The trim removed 4 bases at V and 4 bases at J, leaving 6 bases unmatched. The CDR3 has 14 amino acids. Per germline, CDR1 LGHNA and CDR2 YSLEER. Written as DNA, the CDR3 is TGCGCCAGCAGCCGAGACAGGGTTTTCACTGAAGCTTTCTTT. Protein product: CASSRDRVFTEAFF.

This clone has a handful of counts. This sequence joins TRBV7-9 and TRBJ2-2, with TRBD1 identical over 7 bases. V shed 5 bases and J 0 bases; nucleotides not matched to a gene: 12. This CDR3 is 18 amino acids long. The germline V gene encodes CDR1 SEHNR and CDR2 FQNEAQ (reference sequence). The CDR3 DNA follows: TGTGCCAGCAGCCGGATAAGGCGACAGGGTTCGAACACCGGGGAGCTGTTTTTT. Its translation is CASSRIRRQGSNTGELFF.

This sequence joins TRBV15 and TRBJ2-5, with D unresolved. The CDR3 spans 13 residues. V was cut by 2 bases and J by 4 bases, with 8 bases left in between. Germline V gene data show CDR1 as LNHNV and CDR2 as YYDKDF (reference sequence). The CDR3 nucleotides read TGTGCCACCAGCAGAAGTGCAGGAGAGACCCAGTACTTC. As protein: CATSRSAGETQYF.

This chain uses TRBV4-3 with TRBJ2-7; D perhaps matches TRBD2 (6 bases). The CDR3 length is 14 residues. Germline CDR1 is LGHNA and CDR2 is YSLEER. V shed 0 bases and J shed 4 bases, with 10 bases lying between them. The CDR3 coding sequence is TGCGCCAGCAGCCAAGAAGGCGGGGAATACGAGCAGTACTTC. Its translation is CASSQEGGEYEQYF.

The sample holds a few counts of this clone. The rearrangement links TRBV29-1 to TRBJ1-2; a possible D gene is TRBD1 (5 bases). Trimming took off 7 bases at V and 7 bases at J, with 16 bases between the two ends. CDR3 length: 12 residues. Germline lookup yields CDR1 SQVTM and CDR2 ANQGSEA. CDR3 region: CSAGTVQSGYTF. CDR3 DNA: TGCAGCGCTGGGACGGTACAATCTGGCTACACCTTC.

V usage is TRBV7-6 and J usage is TRBJ1-1, with 9 bases identical to TRBD1. V lost 3 bases and J lost 7; bases outside the gene matches: 6. Looked up from germline, CDR1 is SGHVS and CDR2 is FNYEAQ. The CDR3 spans 14 residues. Here the CDR3 DNA reads TGTGCCAGCAGCTTCGGGACAGGGTTTATTGAAGCTTTCTTT. This encodes CASSFGTGFIEAFF. Full variable domain (remainder filled in from reference TRBV7-6 and TRBJ1-1): GAGVSQSPRYKVTKRGQDVALRCDPISGHVSLYWYRQALGQGPEFLTYFNYEAQQDKSGLPNDRFSAERPEGSISTLTIQRTEQRDSAMYRCASSFGTGFIEAFFGQGTRLTVV.

Comment on this clone: A junction end diverges from the germline sequence, so it may reflect a read error. The rearrangement links TRBV6-5 to TRBJ1-1; TRBD1 agrees at 9 bases. CDR1 is MNHEY, CDR2 SVGAGI, per germline. The CDR3 totals 16 residues. CDR3 protein: CASSNSGTGRNTEAFF. For the CDR3, the DNA is TGTGCCAGCAGTAACTCCGGGACAGGGAGGAACACTGAAGCTTTCTTT.

The chain carries TRBV27 and TRBJ2-7; 9 nucleotides line up with TRBD1. Unmatched junction bases numbered 2, after V lost 6 bases and J lost 2 bases. This CDR3 has 13 amino acids. Germline CDR1 is MNHEY and CDR2 is SMNVEV (reference sequence). CDR3 amino acids: CASSHRGPYEQYF. In DNA, the CDR3 is TGTGCCAGCAGCCACAGGGGGCCCTACGAGCAGTACTTC.

The sample holds a few counts of this clone. This chain links TRBV6-6 with TRBJ1-3, with 8 bases lining up with TRBD1. The CDR3 extends over 16 amino acids. Germline values: CDR1 MNHNY, CDR2 SVGAGI (reference sequence). V trimming: 6 bases; J trimming: 3 bases; junction bases outside the gene matches: 10. CDR3 amino acids: CASSPAGGLFGNTIYF. In DNA form, the CDR3 reads TGTGCCAGCAGCCCCGCAGGGGGCTTATTTGGAAACACCATATATTTT.